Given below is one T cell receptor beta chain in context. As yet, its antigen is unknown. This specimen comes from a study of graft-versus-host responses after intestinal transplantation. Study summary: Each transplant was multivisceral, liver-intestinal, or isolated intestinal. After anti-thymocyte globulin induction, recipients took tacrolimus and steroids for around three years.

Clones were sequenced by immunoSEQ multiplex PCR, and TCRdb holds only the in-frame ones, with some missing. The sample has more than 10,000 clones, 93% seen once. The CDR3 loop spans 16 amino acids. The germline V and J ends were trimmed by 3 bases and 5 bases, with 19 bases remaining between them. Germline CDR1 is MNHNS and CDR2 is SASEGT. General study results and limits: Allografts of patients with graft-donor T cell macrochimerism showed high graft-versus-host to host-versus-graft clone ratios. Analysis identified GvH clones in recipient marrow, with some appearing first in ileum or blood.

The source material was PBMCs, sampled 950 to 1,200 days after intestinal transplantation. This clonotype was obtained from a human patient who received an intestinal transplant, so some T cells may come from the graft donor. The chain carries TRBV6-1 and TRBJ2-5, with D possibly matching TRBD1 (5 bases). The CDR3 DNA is TGTGCCAGCAGTGATGCCAGTCCTTGGGGCTGGGAGACCCAGTACTTC. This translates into CASSDASPWGWETQYF.